Presented here are 15 T cell receptor beta chains from one specimen sequenced in a study of cytomegalovirus exposure and HLA in healthy donors. PCR was performed using 60 Vbeta and 13 Jbeta primers. Profiling relied on immunoSEQ multiplex PCR, and the TCRdb table lists in-frame clones only, not all of them. The sample includes 96,000 or so clones, about 70% of them seen just once. The source material was PBMCs. The receptors were sampled from a woman aged 70 to 79 in good health and CMV-seropositive.

V gene TRBV28 combines with J gene TRBJ1-2; D uncertain. V was shortened by 6 bases and J by 2 bases, with 16 bases between the two germline ends. CDR1 MDHEN and CDR2 SYDVKM come from the germline V gene. This CDR3 comprises 15 residues. The CDR3 here is CASSLTGAENYGYTF. In DNA, the CDR3 is TGTGCCAGCAGCCTTACGGGAGCAGAGAACTATGGCTACACCTTC.

This chain joins TRBV18 and TRBJ1-1, with no clear D. Germline CDR1 KGHSH, CDR2 LQKENI. The CDR3 runs 14 residues. With 2 bases removed from V and 1 base from J, the gap between germline ends came to 8 bases. Here the CDR3 DNA reads TGTGCCAGCTCACCAGAGAGCGGGAACACTGAAGCTTTCTTT. Residues: CASSPESGNTEAFF.

The rearrangement uses TRBV19 and TRBJ2-2, with D perhaps matching TRBD1 (6 bases). Trimming stripped 3 bases from V and 2 bases from J, with 19 bases between. From germline, CDR1 is LNHDA and CDR2 SQIVND (reference sequence). The CDR3 totals 18 residues. The CDR3 DNA sequence: TGTGCCAGTAGTATCGGACGGGGTCCAGGGGCAAACACCGGGGAGCTGTTTTTT. It codes for CASSIGRGPGANTGELFF.

V gene TRBV6-5 combines with J gene TRBJ1-4; 9 bases are shared with TRBD1. Germline values: CDR1 MNHEY, CDR2 SVGAGI. The CDR3 has 15 amino acids. With 2 bases clipped from V and 5 bases from J, the junction kept 3 bases outside the gene matches. CDR3 loop: CASSYRQGVNEKLFF. CDR3 sequence (DNA): TGTGCCAGCAGTTACCGACAGGGGGTGAATGAAAAACTGTTTTTT.

The V gene is TRBV10-2, the J gene TRBJ2-1; 9 nucleotides line up with TRBD1. The CDR3 consists of 17 residues. V gave up 7 bases and J gave up 5 bases; unmatched junction bases: 15. Germline CDR1 and CDR2: WSHSY and SAAADI. Here the CDR3 reads CASTLHWGQGLHNEQFF. Here the CDR3 DNA reads TGCGCCAGCACCCTTCACTGGGGACAGGGTCTTCACAATGAGCAGTTCTTC.

CDR3 bases: TGCGCCAGCAGCTTGGGGGAGGGCCTGAGAAACACCATATATTTT. Its translation is CASSLGEGLRNTIYF. The chain recombines TRBV5-1 with TRBJ1-3; D is ambiguous. V shed 0 bases and J shed 5 bases, with 12 bases lying between them. CDR1 is SGHRS, CDR2 YFSETQ, per germline. This CDR3 contains 15 residues.

To note about this clone: At one of its ends the junction is not consistent with the germline gene, which may arise from a read error. The chain carries TRBV7-7 and TRBJ2-5, with D possibly matching TRBD1 (5 bases). This CDR3 is built from 13 residues. Looked up from germline, CDR1 is SSHAT and CDR2 is FNYEAQ (reference sequence). CDR3 amino acids: CASSFDRKETQYF. The CDR3 DNA is TGTGCTAGCAGCTTTGACAGAAAAGAGACCCAGTACTTC.

A note on this clone: Other DNA sequences in this sample translate to the same CDR3. The rearrangement links TRBV28 to TRBJ1-3; 7 positions agree with TRBD1. Germline CDR1 is MDHEN and CDR2 is SYDVKM. The ends lost 4 bases at V and 8 bases at J; junction bases unmatched: 11. The CDR3 is 15 residues long. The chain's CDR3 is CASSSRRTGTDTIYF. CDR3 in DNA: TGTGCCAGCAGTTCGAGGAGGACAGGCACGGACACCATATATTTT.

The rearrangement links TRBV6-4 to TRBJ1-1; TRBD1 matches at 9 bases. This CDR3 has 14 amino acids. CDR1 is MRHNA, CDR2 SNTAGT, per germline. Trimming at V came to 5 bases and at J to 2 bases, leaving 3 bases not matched to a gene. The CDR3 spells CASSQQGANTEAFF. In DNA form, the CDR3 reads TGTGCCAGCAGTCAACAGGGGGCAAACACTGAAGCTTTCTTT.

This clone was observed a few times. The chain recombines TRBV18 with TRBJ2-7; the match to TRBD2 covers 10 bases. The CDR3 is 15 amino acids. Per germline, CDR1 KGHSH and CDR2 LQKENI. The V and J ends lost 2 bases and 7 bases, in that order; junction bases with no gene match: 8. The CDR3: CASSPSASGGLEQYF. The CDR3 region has the DNA TGTGCCAGCTCACCATCGGCTAGCGGGGGTCTTGAGCAGTACTTC. Drawing the rest from reference TRBV18 and TRBJ2-7, the complete variable domain is NAGVMQNPRHLVRRRGQEARLRCSPMKGHSHVYWYRQLPEEGLKFMVYLQKENIIDESGMPKERFSAEFPKEGPSILRIQQVVRGDSAAYFCASSPSASGGLEQYFGPGTRLTVT.

The rearrangement uses TRBV18 and TRBJ2-7; 8 bases align to TRBD2. The CDR3 runs 14 residues. V shed 2 bases, J shed 2 bases, and the junction held 2 bases outside the gene matches. CDR1 and CDR2 from the germline V gene are KGHSH and LQKENI. The CDR3 bases are TGTGCCAGCTCACCAACTAGCGGCACCTACGAGCAGTACTTC. Amino acids: CASSPTSGTYEQYF.

This clone came up once. J is TRBJ1-5 and V is TRBV28, with a tentative D call TRBD1 (5 bases). V lost 3 bases and J 7 bases, leaving 16 bases between the germline ends. CDR3 length equals 15 residues. Germline V gene sequence: CDR1 MDHEN, CDR2 SYDVKM. CDR3 protein: CASSFGGTSGQPQHF. In nucleotides, the CDR3 is TGTGCCAGCAGTTTCGGGGGGACGTCGGGCCAGCCCCAGCATTTT.

This clone was seen more than once but under ten times. The chain carries TRBV5-4 and TRBJ1-1, with D hard to call. CDR3 length: 13 residues. V was pared by 7 bases and J by 7 bases, with 17 bases between. Germline assignment: CDR1 SGHNT and CDR2 YYREEE (reference sequence). The CDR3 DNA reads TGTGCCAGCGGGGAGAAAAGGACCCATGAAGCTTTCTTT. Protein product: CASGEKRTHEAFF.

V usage is TRBV19 and J usage is TRBJ2-2, with D perhaps matching TRBD2 (5 bases). The CDR3 has 16 residues. Trimming took off 4 bases at V and 1 base at J, with 13 bases between the two ends. Germline V gene lookup returns CDR1 LNHDA and CDR2 SQIVND (reference sequence). In DNA, the CDR3 is TGTGCCAGTAGTAGTAGATCAGAGGGGAACACCGGGGAGCTGTTTTTT. Residues: CASSSRSEGNTGELFF.

The chain uses TRBV5-5 and TRBJ1-1; 8 bases align to TRBD1. CDR1 is SGHKS, CDR2 YYEKEE, per germline (reference sequence). J was trimmed by 5 bases and V by 0 bases; bases with no gene match: 6. The CDR3 totals 15 residues. The DNA for the CDR3 is TGTGCCAGCAGCTTGGTGGCACAGGGGGGGACTGAAGCTTTCTTT. It encodes CASSLVAQGGTEAFF.